Below are 2 T cell receptor beta chains sequenced from a single sample in a study of T cell responses to AZD1222 COVID-19 vaccine. Sequencing used immunoSEQ multiplex PCR; TCRdb keeps in-frame clones, though not all of them. The profile shows about 72,000 clones, around 87% of them singletons. Sequenced here: peripheral blood, sampled on day 0 of AZD1222 vaccination. All receptors derive from an adult in good health.

The chain combines TRBV6-5 with TRBJ2-3; TRBD1 matches 8 bases. The CDR3 has 14 amino acids. Per germline, CDR1 MNHEY and CDR2 SVGAGI. V shed 5 bases, J shed 6 bases, and the junction held 7 bases outside the gene matches. CDR3 sequence reads: CASSIRGRGDTQYF. CDR3 in DNA: TGTGCCAGCAGTATCAGGGGGCGCGGGGATACGCAGTATTTT.

The rearrangement links TRBV10-3 to TRBJ2-5; possibly TRBD1 or TRBD2 for D (5 bases each). CDR1 and CDR2 from the germline V gene are ENHRY and SYGVKD. This CDR3 spans 15 amino acids. Trimming cost V 4 bases and J 4 bases, with 16 bases left between them. DNA for the CDR3: TGTGCCATCAGTGCCGGGATGGGGGACGGAGAGACCCAGTACTTC. It is translated as CAISAGMGDGETQYF.